The entry below gives a single T cell receptor beta chain sequence along with its context. This specimen belongs to a study of blood T cell repertoires in COVID-19. This table comes from immunoSEQ multiplex PCR, and its TCRdb copy is limited to in-frame clones, with some not included. The table includes over 350,000 clones, 85% to 90% detected once. Input material: PBMCs or T cells enriched from blood (not recorded which). The TCR comes from a woman aged 45-65 years who had recovered from COVID-19.

CDR3 sequence: CASSSNRRRDETQYF. CDR3 coding DNA: TGTGCCAGCTCATCCAACCGGAGGCGAGATGAGACCCAGTACTTC. This sequence joins TRBV18 and TRBJ2-5, with TRBD2 as a possible D gene (5 bases). The CDR3 sequence is 15 residues long. CDR1 and CDR2 from the germline V gene are KGHSH and LQKENI. V was pared by 5 bases and J by 5 bases, with 18 bases between. Variable domain in full (rest from reference TRBV18 and TRBJ2-5): NAGVMQNPRHLVRRRGQEARLRCSPMKGHSHVYWYRQLPEEGLKFMVYLQKENIIDESGMPKERFSAEFPKEGPSILRIQQVVRGDSAAYFCASSSNRRRDETQYFGPGTRLLVL.